This T cell receptor beta chain was recovered during a study of shared clonotypes between healthy human individuals. It was CD45RO-negative cells, positively selected for CCR7, that made up naive CD8 cells, with terminally differentiated effector memory CD45RA+ cells excluded. Each sorted subset replicate got 200 ng genomic DNA, 30,000 or so genomes. Method: immunoSEQ multiplex PCR; TCRdb's copy keeps in-frame clones and lacks some. The data hold approximately 740,000 clones, with 80% to 95% observed a single time. The CDR3 sequence is 15 residues long. After removal of 6 bases from V and 5 bases from J, the junction contained 9 bases not matched to a gene. CDR1 is LNHDA and CDR2 is SQIVND in the germline V gene (reference sequence).

Sequenced: naive CD8+ T cells sorted from blood. This receptor was taken from a man aged 30 to 45 in good health. The chain combines TRBV19 with TRBJ2-1; 8 bases are a match to TRBD2. CDR3 sequence: CASSPGAGGHNEQFF. The CDR3 DNA sequence: TGTGCCAGTAGCCCGGGGGCGGGAGGCCACAATGAGCAGTTCTTC.